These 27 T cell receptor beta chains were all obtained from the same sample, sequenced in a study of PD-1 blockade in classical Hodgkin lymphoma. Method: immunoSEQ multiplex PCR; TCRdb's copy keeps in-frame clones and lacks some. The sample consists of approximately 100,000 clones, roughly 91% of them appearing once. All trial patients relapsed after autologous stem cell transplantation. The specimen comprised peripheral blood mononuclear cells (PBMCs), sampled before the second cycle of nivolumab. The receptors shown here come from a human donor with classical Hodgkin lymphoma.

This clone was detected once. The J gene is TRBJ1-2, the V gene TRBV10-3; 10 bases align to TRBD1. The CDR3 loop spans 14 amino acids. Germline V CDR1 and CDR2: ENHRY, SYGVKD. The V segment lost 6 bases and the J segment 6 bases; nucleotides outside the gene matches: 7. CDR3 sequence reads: CAIRPAGQGDGYTF. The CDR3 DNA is TGTGCCATCAGGCCCGCAGGACAGGGGGATGGCTACACCTTC.

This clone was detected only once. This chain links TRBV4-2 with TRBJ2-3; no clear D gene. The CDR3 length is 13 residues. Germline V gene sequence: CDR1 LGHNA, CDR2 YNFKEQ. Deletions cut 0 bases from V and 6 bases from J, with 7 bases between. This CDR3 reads CASSQDPGDTQYF. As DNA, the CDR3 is TGTGCCAGCAGCCAAGATCCGGGCGATACGCAGTATTTT.

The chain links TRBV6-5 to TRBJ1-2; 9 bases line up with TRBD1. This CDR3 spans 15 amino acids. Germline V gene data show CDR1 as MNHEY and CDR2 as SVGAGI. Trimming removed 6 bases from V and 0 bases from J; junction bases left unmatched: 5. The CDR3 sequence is CASRGTGNSNYGYTF. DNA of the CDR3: TGTGCCAGCAGGGGGACAGGGAACTCTAACTATGGCTACACCTTC.

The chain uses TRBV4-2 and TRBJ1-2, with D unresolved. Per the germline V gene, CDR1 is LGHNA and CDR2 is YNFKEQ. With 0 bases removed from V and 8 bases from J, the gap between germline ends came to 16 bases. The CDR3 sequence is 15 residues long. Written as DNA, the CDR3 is TGTGCCAGCAGCCAAGAACCCCTCCCAATCTGGGGCTACACCTTC. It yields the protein CASSQEPLPIWGYTF.

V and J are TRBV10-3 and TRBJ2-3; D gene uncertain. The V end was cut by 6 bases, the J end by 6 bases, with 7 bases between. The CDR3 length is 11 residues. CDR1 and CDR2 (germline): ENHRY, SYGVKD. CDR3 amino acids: CAIRKVDTQYF. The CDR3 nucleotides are TGTGCCATCAGGAAGGTCGATACGCAGTATTTT.

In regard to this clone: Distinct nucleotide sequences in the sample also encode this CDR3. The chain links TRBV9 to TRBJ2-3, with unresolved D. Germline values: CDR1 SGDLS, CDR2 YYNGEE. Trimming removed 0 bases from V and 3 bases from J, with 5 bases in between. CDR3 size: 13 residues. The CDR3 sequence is CASSVGGTDTQYF. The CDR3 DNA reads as TGTGCCAGCAGCGTAGGGGGAACAGATACGCAGTATTTT.

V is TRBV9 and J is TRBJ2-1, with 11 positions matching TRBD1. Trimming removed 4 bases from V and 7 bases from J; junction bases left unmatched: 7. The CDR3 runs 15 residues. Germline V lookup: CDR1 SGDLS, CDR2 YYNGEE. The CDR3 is CASSTSGTGGNEQFF. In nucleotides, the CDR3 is TGTGCCAGCAGCACCTCCGGGACAGGGGGAAATGAGCAGTTCTTC.

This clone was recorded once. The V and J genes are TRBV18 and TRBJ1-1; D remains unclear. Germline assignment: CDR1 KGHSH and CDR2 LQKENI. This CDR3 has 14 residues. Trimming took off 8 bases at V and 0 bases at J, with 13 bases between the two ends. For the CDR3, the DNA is TGTGCCAGCAGGCCCCCACACTTGAACACTGAAGCTTTCTTT. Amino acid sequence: CASRPPHLNTEAFF.

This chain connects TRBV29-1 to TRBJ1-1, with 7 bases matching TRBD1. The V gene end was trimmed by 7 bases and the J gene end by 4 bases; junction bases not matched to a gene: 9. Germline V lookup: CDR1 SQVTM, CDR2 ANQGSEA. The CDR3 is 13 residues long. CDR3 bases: TGCAGCGGAGCAGGGGGAGGTGGCACTGAAGCTTTCTTT. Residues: CSGAGGGGTEAFF.

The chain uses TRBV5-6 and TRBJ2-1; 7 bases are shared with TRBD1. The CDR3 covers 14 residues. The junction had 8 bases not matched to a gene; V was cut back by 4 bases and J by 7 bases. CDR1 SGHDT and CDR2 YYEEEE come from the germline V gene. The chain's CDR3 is CASSPPPTGNEQFF. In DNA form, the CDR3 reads TGTGCCAGCAGCCCCCCGCCGACAGGGAATGAGCAGTTCTTC.

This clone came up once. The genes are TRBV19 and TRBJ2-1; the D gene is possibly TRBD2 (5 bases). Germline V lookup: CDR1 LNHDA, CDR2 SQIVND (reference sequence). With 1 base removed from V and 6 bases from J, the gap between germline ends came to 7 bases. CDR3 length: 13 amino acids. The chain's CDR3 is CASSIGGLNEQFF. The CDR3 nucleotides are TGTGCCAGTAGTATAGGTGGACTCAATGAGCAGTTCTTC.

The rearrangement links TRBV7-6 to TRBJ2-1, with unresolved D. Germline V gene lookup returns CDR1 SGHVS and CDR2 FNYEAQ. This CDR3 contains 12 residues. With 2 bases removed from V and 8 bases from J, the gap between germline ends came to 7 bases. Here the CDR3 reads CASSLLHDEQFF. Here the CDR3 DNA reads TGTGCCAGCAGCTTACTACACGATGAGCAGTTCTTC.

The CDR3 spells CASIPWDRVNSPLHF. As DNA, the CDR3 is TGTGCCAGTATCCCCTGGGACAGGGTTAATTCACCCCTCCACTTT. The V gene is TRBV28, the J gene TRBJ1-6, with 9 bases that match TRBD1. The V segment lost 9 bases and the J segment 6 bases; nucleotides outside the gene matches: 9. The length of the CDR3 is 15 residues. Germline CDR1 MDHEN, CDR2 SYDVKM.

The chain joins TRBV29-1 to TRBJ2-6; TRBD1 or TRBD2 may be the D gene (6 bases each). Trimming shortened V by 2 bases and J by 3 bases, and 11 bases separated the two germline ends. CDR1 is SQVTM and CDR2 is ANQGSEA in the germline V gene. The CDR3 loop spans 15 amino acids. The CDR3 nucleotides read TGCAGCGTTGAATTGGGGGGCGTTGGGGCCAACGTCCTGACTTTC. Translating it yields CSVELGGVGANVLTF.

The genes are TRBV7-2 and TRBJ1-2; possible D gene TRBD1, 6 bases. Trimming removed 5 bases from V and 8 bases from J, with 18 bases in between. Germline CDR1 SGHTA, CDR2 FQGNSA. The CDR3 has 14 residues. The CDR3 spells CASSPNGQGRGYTF. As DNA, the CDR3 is TGTGCCAGCAGCCCTAATGGGCAGGGGAGAGGCTACACCTTC.

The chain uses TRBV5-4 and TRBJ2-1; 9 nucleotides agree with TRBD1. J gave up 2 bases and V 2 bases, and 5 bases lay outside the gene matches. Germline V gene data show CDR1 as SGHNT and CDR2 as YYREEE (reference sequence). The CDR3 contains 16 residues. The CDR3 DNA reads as TGTGCCAGCAGCTTTAGACAGGGGGTAGCCTACAATGAGCAGTTCTTC. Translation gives CASSFRQGVAYNEQFF.

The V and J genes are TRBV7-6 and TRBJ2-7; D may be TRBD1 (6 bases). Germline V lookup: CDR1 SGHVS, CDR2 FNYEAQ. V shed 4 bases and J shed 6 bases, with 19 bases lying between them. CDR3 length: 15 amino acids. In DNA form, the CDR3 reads TGTGCCAGCAGCTCTCTCGGACAGAGACCTACCGAGCAGTACTTC. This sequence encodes CASSSLGQRPTEQYF.

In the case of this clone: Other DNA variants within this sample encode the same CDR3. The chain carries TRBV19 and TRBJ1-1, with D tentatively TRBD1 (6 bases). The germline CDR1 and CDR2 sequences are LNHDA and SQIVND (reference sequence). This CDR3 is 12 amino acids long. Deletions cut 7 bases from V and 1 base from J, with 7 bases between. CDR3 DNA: TGTGCCAGTAAACAGGGGAACACTGAAGCTTTCTTT. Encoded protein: CASKQGNTEAFF.

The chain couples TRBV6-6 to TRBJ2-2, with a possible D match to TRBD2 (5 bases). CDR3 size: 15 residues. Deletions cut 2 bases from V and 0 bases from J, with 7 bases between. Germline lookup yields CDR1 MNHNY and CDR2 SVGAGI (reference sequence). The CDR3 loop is CASSYGGSNTGELFF. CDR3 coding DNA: TGTGCCAGCAGTTACGGCGGGTCGAACACCGGGGAGCTGTTTTTT.

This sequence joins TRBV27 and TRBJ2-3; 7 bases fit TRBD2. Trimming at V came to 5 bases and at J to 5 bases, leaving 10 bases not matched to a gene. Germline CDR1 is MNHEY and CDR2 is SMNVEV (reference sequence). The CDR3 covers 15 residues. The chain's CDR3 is CASSEGPSGGDTQYF. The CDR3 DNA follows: TGTGCCAGCAGTGAAGGGCCGTCGGGGGGAGATACGCAGTATTTT.

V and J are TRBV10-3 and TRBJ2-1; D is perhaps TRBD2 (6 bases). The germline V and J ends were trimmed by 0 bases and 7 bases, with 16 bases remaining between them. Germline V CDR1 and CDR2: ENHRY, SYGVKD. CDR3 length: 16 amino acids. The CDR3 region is CAISESGYGGFNEQFF. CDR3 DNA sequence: TGTGCCATCAGTGAGTCGGGGTACGGGGGATTTAATGAGCAGTTCTTC.

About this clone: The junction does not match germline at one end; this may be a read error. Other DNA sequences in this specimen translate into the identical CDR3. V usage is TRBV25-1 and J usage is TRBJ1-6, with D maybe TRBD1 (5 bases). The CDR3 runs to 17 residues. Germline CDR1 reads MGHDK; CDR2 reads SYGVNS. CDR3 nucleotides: TGTGCCAGCGCATCCGGGACCGTTAGCTCCTATAATTCACCCCTCCATTTT. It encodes CASASGTVSSYNSPLHF. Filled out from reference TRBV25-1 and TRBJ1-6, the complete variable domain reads EADIYQTPRYLVIGTGKKITLECSQTMGHDKMYWYQQDPGMELHLIHYSYGVNSTEKGDLSSESTVSRIRTEHFPLTLESARPSHTSQYLCASASGTVSSYNSPLHFGNGTRLTVT.

The CDR3 nucleotides are TGTGCCTGGAGTGTACTGAGGGTTTACTCCAGTGGCTACACCTTC. As protein: CAWSVLRVYSSGYTF. V and J are TRBV30 and TRBJ1-2; D gene ambiguous. V lost 0 bases and J lost 7, with 18 bases in between. Germline V lookup: CDR1 GTSNPN, CDR2 SVGIG (reference sequence). The CDR3 is 15 residues long. Using reference TRBV30 and TRBJ1-2 for the parts outside the CDR3, the full variable domain is SQTIHQWPATLVQPVGSPLSLECTVEGTSNPNLYWYRQAAGRGLQLLFYSVGIGQISSEVPQNLSASRPQDRQFILSSKKLLLSDSGFYLCAWSVLRVYSSGYTFGSGTRLTVV.

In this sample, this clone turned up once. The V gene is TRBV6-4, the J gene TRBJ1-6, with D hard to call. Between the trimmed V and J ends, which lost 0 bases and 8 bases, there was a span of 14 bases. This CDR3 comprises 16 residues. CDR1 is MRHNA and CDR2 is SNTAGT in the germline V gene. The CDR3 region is CASSDSTRVPDSPLHF. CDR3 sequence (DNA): TGTGCCAGCAGTGACTCAACAAGGGTCCCGGATTCACCCCTCCACTTT.

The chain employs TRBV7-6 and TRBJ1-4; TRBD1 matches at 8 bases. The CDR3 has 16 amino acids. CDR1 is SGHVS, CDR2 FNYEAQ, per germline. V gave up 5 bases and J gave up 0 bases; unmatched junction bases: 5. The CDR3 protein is CASSHQGAATNEKLFF. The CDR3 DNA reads TGTGCCAGCAGCCACCAGGGGGCCGCAACTAATGAAAAACTGTTTTTT.

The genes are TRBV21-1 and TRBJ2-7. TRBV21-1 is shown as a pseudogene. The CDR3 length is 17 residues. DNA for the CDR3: TGTGCCAGCAGCATAACTTTCCCAGGACGGAGCTCCTACGAGCAGTACTTC. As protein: CASSITFPGRSSYEQYF.

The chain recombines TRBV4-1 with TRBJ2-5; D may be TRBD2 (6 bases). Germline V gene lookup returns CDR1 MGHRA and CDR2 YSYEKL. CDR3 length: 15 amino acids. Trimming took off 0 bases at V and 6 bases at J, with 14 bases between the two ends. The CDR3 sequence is CASSQEEGATKTQYF. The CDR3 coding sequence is TGCGCCAGCAGCCAAGAGGAGGGTGCTACGAAGACCCAGTACTTC.